This note documents a single T cell receptor beta chain sequence. Its antigen is not identified. This table comes from immunoSEQ multiplex PCR, and its TCRdb copy is limited to in-frame clones, with some not included. The sample shows roughly 100,000 clones, roughly 95% of them seen only once. The sample belongs to a study of OX40 agonist ivuxolimab in advanced cancers. About the study: Patients received ivuxolimab, an intravenous treatment, every 2 weeks at 0.01 to 10 mg/kg. Head and neck, renal cell, melanoma or hepatocellular carcinoma were the cancers that dose-escalation patients had.

Trimming removed 5 bases from V and 7 bases from J; junction bases left unmatched: 13. The CDR3 consists of 15 residues. Germline values: CDR1 MNHEY, CDR2 SMNVEV (reference sequence). General study findings and limits: Average numbers of expanded clones were greater in CD8+ T cells than in CD4+.

Sequencing used CD4+ or CD8+ T cells sorted from blood, obtained in a trial of the OX40 agonist ivuxolimab. The receptor was isolated from an adult with an advanced solid tumor such as melanoma, head and neck, liver or kidney cancer. The V and J genes are TRBV27 and TRBJ2-7; the match to TRBD1 covers 8 bases. Written as DNA, the CDR3 is TGTGCCAGCAGTGAGGTCTTGACAGGGGCGGGGGAGCAGTACTTC. It is translated as CASSEVLTGAGEQYF.